A selection of T cell receptor beta chains follows, all from one sample in a study of T-cell reconstitution after alpha-beta-depleted transplantation in children. TCRdb reprocessed the PCR reads via MiXCR and lists one record per CDR3 protein. The sample holds 300,000 to 400,000 distinct CDR3 sequences, around 16% seen once. The specimen was PBMCs, mostly from graft donor cells, collected 360 days after TCRalphabeta/CD19-depleted stem cell transplant. The receptors here all came from a male patient aged 2-9 years who had a stem cell transplant for acute lymphoblastic leukemia, so the T cells may come from the graft donor. Both conserved end residues are trimmed from each CDR3.

v_call: TRBV9; j_call: TRBJ2-3; cdr3_aa: ASSVDPSGRVADTQY
v_call: TRBV24-1; j_call: TRBJ2-2; cdr3_aa: ATSDPRTASNTGELF
v_call: TRBV12-3/TRBV12-4; j_call: TRBJ2-3; cdr3_aa: ASSLRAWVTDTQY
v_call: TRBV20-1; j_call: TRBJ2-6; cdr3_aa: SARAPPSGVSGANVLT
v_call: TRBV7-9; j_call: TRBJ2-1; cdr3_aa: ASTPSGREFEQF
v_call: TRBV7-3; j_call: TRBJ1-5; cdr3_aa: ASKGGEQPQH
v_call: TRBV4-3; j_call: TRBJ1-1; cdr3_aa: ASSQYHRVPPEAF
v_call: TRBV29-1; j_call: TRBJ2-5; cdr3_aa: STRTSGLQETQY
v_call: TRBV5-1; j_call: TRBJ1-1; cdr3_aa: ASSMDRVNTEAF
v_call: TRBV20-1; j_call: TRBJ2-4; cdr3_aa: SARKQLAKNIQY
v_call: TRBV12-3/TRBV12-4; j_call: TRBJ2-5; cdr3_aa: ASSLSERAPWGETQY
v_call: TRBV7-8; j_call: TRBJ2-7; cdr3_aa: ASSLPSPYEQY
v_call: TRBV5-6; j_call: TRBJ1-2; cdr3_aa: ASELGGAGYYGYT
v_call: TRBV28; j_call: TRBJ2-1; cdr3_aa: ASSPIAGESYNEQF
v_call: TRBV20-1; j_call: TRBJ2-5; cdr3_aa: SARGTGVETQY
v_call: TRBV12-3/TRBV12-4; j_call: TRBJ2-7; cdr3_aa: ASSQGLAGEVGYEQY
v_call: TRBV25-1; j_call: TRBJ2-7; cdr3_aa: ASSAVYEQY
v_call: TRBV12-3/TRBV12-4; j_call: TRBJ2-2; cdr3_aa: ASRETGFFLFPGELF
v_call: TRBV5-1; j_call: TRBJ1-1; cdr3_aa: ASSLDRASEAF
v_call: TRBV10-3; j_call: TRBJ2-3; cdr3_aa: AISESTAGFFTDTQY
v_call: TRBV9; j_call: TRBJ1-1; cdr3_aa: ASSVGAGRLDTEAF
v_call: TRBV28; j_call: TRBJ1-4; cdr3_aa: ASSSSFWGRNEKLF
v_call: TRBV4-1; j_call: TRBJ2-7; cdr3_aa: ASSQAPGKTYEQY
v_call: TRBV28; j_call: TRBJ1-2; cdr3_aa: ASSHRTFGYT
v_call: TRBV24-1; j_call: TRBJ2-3; cdr3_aa: ATSDPGDTGADTQY
v_call: TRBV28; j_call: TRBJ2-1; cdr3_aa: ASSLWTLGYNEQF